A single sample is the source of the 16 T cell receptor beta chains below, sequenced in a study of T-cell memory formation after mild COVID-19 (dated by TCRdb to the early 2020s). To prepare the library, 5' RACE was applied. Sequenced using an Illumina NovaSeq 6000. TCRdb reworked the public reads: Q25 trimming with fastp, MiXCR clone assembly, productive beta chains retained. Records with the same CDR3 protein are collapsed into one entry carrying the most frequent genes and DNA. This sample lists 350,000 to 550,000 distinct CDR3 sequences; around 17% were detected once. The ten largest make up about 22% of the sample. Sequenced sample: PBMCs or a T cell subset sorted from them (not recorded which). The source of these receptors is a man in his late teens or twenties who had mild COVID-19 (a few samples of this study predate the infection). The sample titles of this study are shuffled in the database, so cell type and time point are left out; the donor was told from shared clones.

The chain employs TRBV15 and TRBJ2-5; TRBD1 might be the D (5 bases). There are 15 residues in the CDR3. Trimming shortened V by 0 bases and J by 2 bases, and 10 bases separated the two germline ends. Germline V gives CDR1 LNHNV, CDR2 YYDKDF (reference sequence). The CDR3 DNA is TGTGCCACCAGCAGAGATCGGCAGGGTCAAGAGACCCAGTACTTC. Its protein product is CATSRDRQGQETQYF.

The chain joins TRBV5-1 to TRBJ2-2; TRBD1 matches at 10 bases. Trimming took 4 bases from V and 4 from J; bases not matched to a gene: 7. The CDR3 consists of 16 residues. Germline-derived CDR1 and CDR2 are SGHRS and YFSETQ. The CDR3 spells CASSTTGTGVTGELFF. The CDR3 DNA reads as TGCGCCAGCAGCACCACCGGGACAGGGGTCACCGGGGAGCTGTTTTTT.

This clonotype was counted a few times. V usage is TRBV6-5 and J usage is TRBJ2-1; D may be TRBD1 or TRBD2 (5 bases each). Trimming took off 4 bases at V and 8 bases at J, with 15 bases between the two ends. The CDR3 contains 14 residues. The germline gives CDR1 MNHEY, CDR2 SVGAGI. This chain's CDR3 is CASSSWDGIDEQFF. The CDR3 DNA reads TGTGCCAGCAGTTCCTGGGACGGAATCGATGAGCAGTTCTTC.

This clonotype has more than one count but fewer than ten. V is TRBV9 and J is TRBJ1-3; no clear D gene. CDR3 length: 12 residues. Germline V gene lookup returns CDR1 SGDLS and CDR2 YYNGEE. V was shortened by 6 bases and J by 4 bases, with 8 bases between the two germline ends. CDR3 residues: CASKKDGNTIYF. CDR3 DNA: TGTGCCAGCAAAAAGGACGGAAACACCATATATTTT.

This chain uses TRBV4-3 with TRBJ2-1; tentatively, D is TRBD1 or TRBD2 (5 bases each). CDR1 LGHNA and CDR2 YSLEER come from the germline V gene. The V end was cut by 4 bases, the J end by 10 bases, with 17 bases between. This CDR3 contains 14 residues. The DNA for the CDR3 is TGCGCCAGCAGCCTCGAGCCAGGGAGAGGGGAGCAGTTCTTC. The encoded protein is CASSLEPGRGEQFF.

This clonotype has a handful of counts. In DNA form, the CDR3 reads TGTGCCAGCAGTTACGGGTATGGCTACACCTTC. It specifies CASSYGYGYTF. The gene calls are TRBV6-6 and TRBJ1-2; D not resolved. CDR1 MNHNY and CDR2 SVGAGI come from the germline V gene (reference sequence). The CDR3 is 11 amino acids. V was pared by 2 bases and J by 5 bases, with 3 bases between.

This clonotype has just a few counts. The J gene is TRBJ2-1, the V gene TRBV15; 8 bases align to TRBD2. Germline V gives CDR1 LNHNV, CDR2 YYDKDF (reference sequence). The CDR3 runs to 18 residues. V lost 0 bases, J lost 4 bases, and 11 bases stayed unmatched. The CDR3 coding sequence is TGTGCCACCAGCAGAGATCCCCCGGGGGGGGTCACTTACAATGAGCAGTTCTTC. Its translation is CATSRDPPGGVTYNEQFF.

In this sample, this clonotype turned up many times. The rearrangement uses TRBV24-1 and TRBJ1-2; 7 bases are a match to TRBD1. The trim removed 4 bases at V and 4 bases at J, leaving 5 bases unmatched. CDR1 is KGHDR, CDR2 SFDVKD, per germline. This CDR3 is built from 14 residues. The CDR3 spells CATSDPGQLYGYTF. CDR3 bases: TGTGCCACCAGTGACCCGGGACAGCTCTATGGCTACACCTTC.

This chain uses TRBV24-1 with TRBJ2-5; weak D call: TRBD1 (6 bases). Germline-derived CDR1 and CDR2 are KGHDR and SFDVKD. The CDR3 extends over 15 amino acids. Trimming removed 7 bases at V and 3 bases at J, with 17 bases between. The CDR3 nucleotides read TGTGCCACCAGCCCTAGGGGGACCATGAAAGAGACCCAGTACTTC. It encodes CATSPRGTMKETQYF.

The chain uses TRBV4-1 and TRBJ1-5; perhaps TRBD1 as D (6 bases). Per germline, CDR1 MGHRA and CDR2 YSYEKL. With 2 bases removed from V and 6 bases from J, the gap between germline ends came to 14 bases. The CDR3 contains 15 residues. CDR3: CASSQLQGVGQPQHF. The CDR3 nucleotides read TGCGCCAGCAGCCAATTACAGGGCGTCGGTCAGCCCCAGCATTTT.

The chain employs TRBV2 and TRBJ2-7, with TRBD1 matching 10 bases. The ends lost 7 bases at V and 3 bases at J; junction bases unmatched: 3. Germline CDR1 reads SNHLY; CDR2 reads FYNNEI. This CDR3 region has 13 residues. DNA of the CDR3: TGTGCCAGCAAAGGACAGGGGGTCTACGAGCAGTACGTC. Residues: CASKGQGVYEQYV.

This clonotype was picked up a small number of times. This sequence joins TRBV6-5 and TRBJ1-1; D is undetermined. Germline V gene sequence: CDR1 MNHEY, CDR2 SVGAGI. The CDR3 loop spans 13 amino acids. V was trimmed by 4 bases and J by 1 base, leaving 7 bases between them. Written as DNA, the CDR3 is TGTGCCAGCAGTTCTTGGGGGAACACTGAAGCTTTCTTT. This codes for CASSSWGNTEAFF.

V is TRBV12-3 or TRBV12-4 and J is TRBJ2-5; the match to TRBD1 covers 8 bases. This CDR3 spans 18 amino acids. The V segment lost 4 bases and the J segment 4 bases; nucleotides outside the gene matches: 17. For the CDR3, the DNA is TGTGCCAGCAGTTCATGGTTCCAAGGGGCAGGGGGCGTAGAGACCCAGTACTTC. It yields the protein CASSSWFQGAGGVETQYF.

This clonotype was detected a few times. The V gene is TRBV9, the J gene TRBJ2-1, with TRBD2 matching over 8 bases. CDR1 and CDR2 from the germline V gene are SGDLS and YYNGEE. Trimming removed 4 bases from V and 9 bases from J; junction bases left unmatched: 12. The CDR3 contains 15 residues. CDR3 coding DNA: TGTGCCAGCAGCCCGTTTGTGAGCGGGGGAGGTGAGCAGTTCTTC. It specifies CASSPFVSGGGEQFF.

This clonotype has just a few counts. The chain joins TRBV6-6 to TRBJ2-2, with D tentatively TRBD1 (5 bases). The CDR3 is 16 residues long. Trimming stripped 0 bases from V and 5 bases from J, with 13 bases between. Germline V gene data show CDR1 as MNHNY and CDR2 as SVGAGI (reference sequence). The CDR3: CASSYSTQGRTGELFF. For the CDR3, the DNA is TGTGCCAGCAGTTACTCGACGCAGGGTAGAACCGGGGAGCTGTTTTTT.

The V and J genes are TRBV27 and TRBJ2-2, with D unclear. The V gene's germline CDR1 is MNHEY and CDR2 SMNVEV (reference sequence). The CDR3 spans 16 residues. Between the trimmed V and J ends, which lost 7 bases and 3 bases, there was a span of 18 bases. CDR3 DNA: TGTGCCAGCATTTCCGACCCTACTGAGGACACCGGGGAGCTGTTTTTT. Protein sequence: CASISDPTEDTGELFF.